The 32 T cell receptor beta chains in this list originate from one sample, sequenced in a study of molecular identifiers for immune sequencing clone quantification. TCRdb processed the PCR reads anew with MiXCR; each CDR3 protein has one entry. The sample consists of under 350,000 distinct CDR3 sequences, about 23% of them appearing once. The specimen sequenced was naive CD8+ T cells from blood, with Jurkat cell RNA spiked in. Subset defined: FACS-sorted CD8+CD4-CCR7+CD45RA+ naive T cells. The receptors come from a human donor in good health. Some libraries in this study had Jurkat cell RNA spiked in.

This clonotype showed up just a few times. The J gene is TRBJ2-2, the V gene TRBV13, with a tentative D call TRBD1 (6 bases). Germline values: CDR1 PRHDT, CDR2 FYEKMQ (reference sequence). V lost 0 bases, J lost 2 bases, and 16 bases lay in between. CDR3 length: 18 amino acids. This chain's CDR3 is CASSLGPGHQENTGELFF. Here the CDR3 DNA reads TGTGCCAGCAGCTTAGGGCCGGGACACCAGGAAAACACCGGGGAGCTGTTTTTT.

The rearrangement uses TRBV6-1 and TRBJ1-1; weak D call: TRBD1 (6 bases). V was trimmed by 7 bases and J by 7 bases, leaving 16 bases between them. Germline V gives CDR1 MNHNS, CDR2 SASEGT. CDR3 length equals 13 residues. DNA for the CDR3: TGTGCCAGCAACCAAACAGGGTTCTTTGAAGCTTTCTTT. Amino acid sequence: CASNQTGFFEAFF.

The genes are TRBV9 and TRBJ2-5; D tentatively fits TRBD1 or TRBD2 (5 bases each). Trimming removed 5 bases from V and 0 bases from J, with 14 bases in between. Germline V gene lookup returns CDR1 SGDLS and CDR2 YYNGEE. CDR3 length: 15 amino acids. The CDR3 loop is CASRLGDPYQETQYF. The CDR3 nucleotides are TGTGCCAGCAGGTTAGGGGACCCGTACCAAGAGACCCAGTACTTC.

This clonotype was counted at least ten times. The J gene is TRBJ2-1, the V gene TRBV9; unclear D gene. V shed 0 bases and J shed 0 bases, with 7 bases lying between them. This CDR3 contains 15 residues. Germline V CDR1 and CDR2: SGDLS, YYNGEE. In nucleotides, the CDR3 is TGTGCCAGCAGCGTAGTCCCTAGCTCCTACAATGAGCAGTTCTTC. As protein: CASSVVPSSYNEQFF.

This clonotype was seen many times. V usage is TRBV19 and J usage is TRBJ1-5; TRBD1 might be the D (5 bases). CDR1 and CDR2 from the germline V gene are LNHDA and SQIVND (reference sequence). Trimming took 5 bases from V and 0 from J, leaving 11 bases between them. The length of the CDR3 is 15 residues. DNA for the CDR3: TGTGCCAGTAGTTGGGACCTGGGTAGCAATCAGCCCCAGCATTTT. This gives the protein CASSWDLGSNQPQHF. The variable domain in full, with the rest retrieved from reference TRBV19 and TRBJ1-5, is DGGITQSPKYLFRKEGQNVTLSCEQNLNHDAMYWYRQDPGQGLRLIYYSQIVNDFQKGDIAEGYSVSREKKESFPLTVTSAQKNPTAFYLCASSWDLGSNQPQHFGDGTRLSIL.

The rearrangement uses TRBV6-5 and TRBJ1-6, with TRBD1 matching 7 bases. The germline CDR1 and CDR2 sequences are MNHEY and SVGAGI. V lost 0 bases, J lost 5 bases, and 4 bases stayed unmatched. The CDR3 length is 16 residues. CDR3 nucleotides: TGTGCCAGCAGTTACTCGTGGACAGGCAATAATTCACCCCTCCACTTT. Translated: CASSYSWTGNNSPLHF.

With regard to this clonotype: This may arise from a read error, as a much more abundant clone is one base away. The chain combines TRBV2 with TRBJ2-2; 9 bases match TRBD1. The V gene's germline CDR1 is SNHLY and CDR2 FYNNEI. CDR3 size: 17 residues. The chain's CDR3 is CASSDSWTGVNSGELSF. In DNA form, the CDR3 reads TGTGCCAGCAGTGACTCCTGGACAGGGGTTAACTCCGGGGAGCTGTCTTTT.

About this clonotype itself: It may be a read error: a sequence one base away is much more abundant. The V and J genes are TRBV5-3 and TRBJ1-1; D is undetermined. TRBV5-3 has ORF status, its function being uncertain. This CDR3 is 11 amino acids long. V lost 10 bases, J lost 8 bases, and 15 bases lay in between. The DNA for the CDR3 is TGTGCCCGCAGCTTAAACCAAGAAGCTTTCTTT. Its translation: CARSLNQEAFF.

The chain joins TRBV5-6 to TRBJ1-5; D unclear. Trimming left V 0 bases short and J 6 bases short, with 13 bases between. This CDR3 spans 15 amino acids. Germline CDR1 SGHDT, CDR2 YYEEEE. CDR3 residues: CASSLGVDQSQPQHF. The CDR3 region has the DNA TGTGCCAGCAGCTTGGGGGTAGACCAAAGTCAGCCCCAGCATTTT.

This clonotype was seen at least ten times. This chain uses TRBV4-3 with TRBJ2-3; D could derive from TRBD1 or TRBD2 (6 bases each). CDR1 LGHNA and CDR2 YSLEER come from the germline V gene. V lost 3 bases, J lost 3 bases, and 37 bases lay in between. CDR3 length equals 23 residues. The CDR3, as DNA: TGCGCCAGCAGCCAGGGCATCCCGACAGGCCCAACGCAGGTTGGGGGGAGGACAGATACGCAGTATTTT. It codes for CASSQGIPTGPTQVGGRTDTQYF.

The table lists this clonotype with many counts. V usage is TRBV6-5 and J usage is TRBJ2-3; no clear D. The CDR3 contains 14 residues. CDR1 MNHEY and CDR2 SVGAGI come from the germline V gene. V shed 4 bases and J shed 1 base, with 9 bases lying between them. CDR3 DNA sequence: TGTGCCAGCAGTTCTGTATGGGGCACAGATACGCAGTATTTT. This encodes CASSSVWGTDTQYF.

A few counts support this clonotype. The chain combines TRBV30 with TRBJ2-7; D is possibly TRBD1 (5 bases). The V gene's germline CDR1 is GTSNPN and CDR2 SVGIG (reference sequence). The V end was cut by 2 bases, the J end by 2 bases, with 10 bases between. The CDR3 has 13 amino acids. CDR3 amino acids: CAWSTGSTYEQYF. CDR3 sequence (DNA): TGTGCCTGGAGTACAGGTTCGACCTACGAGCAGTACTTC.

The V gene is TRBV2, the J gene TRBJ1-6; D perhaps matches TRBD1 (5 bases). Germline V gene data show CDR1 as SNHLY and CDR2 as FYNNEI. The CDR3 sequence is 16 residues long. Between the trimmed V and J ends, which lost 9 bases and 5 bases, there was a span of 20 bases. The CDR3 protein is CARGTFRTENNSPLHF. DNA of the CDR3: TGTGCCAGAGGGACCTTTAGGACGGAAAATAATTCACCCCTCCACTTT. The variable domain in full, completed from reference TRBV2 and TRBJ1-6, reads EPEVTQTPSHQVTQMGQEVILRCVPISNHLYFYWYRQILGQKVEFLVSFYNNEISEKSEIFDDQFSVERPDGSNFTLKIRSTKLEDSAMYFCARGTFRTENNSPLHFGNGTRLTVT.

As regards this clonotype: A much larger clonotype is one base distant, so this may be a read error. V and J are TRBV5-1 and TRBJ1-6; D gene ambiguous. Germline V lookup: CDR1 SGHRS, CDR2 YFSETQ. CDR3 length equals 15 residues. The CDR3 loop reads CAGSPWEDGNSPLHF. DNA of the CDR3: TGCGCCGGCAGCCCGTGGGAGGACGGAAATTCACCCCTCCACTTT.

This clonotype was seen many times. The genes are TRBV14 and TRBJ2-1; no reliable D call. The CDR3 spans 11 residues. Germline lookup yields CDR1 SGHDN and CDR2 FVKESK. Trimming stripped 5 bases from V and 10 bases from J, with 9 bases between. CDR3 amino acids: CASSTSQEQFF. For the CDR3, the DNA is TGTGCCAGCAGCACATCCCAGGAGCAGTTCTTC.

This chain joins TRBV4-2 and TRBJ2-7; TRBD2 matches 14 bases. Germline values: CDR1 LGHNA, CDR2 YNFKEQ. J was trimmed by 4 bases and V by 2 bases; bases with no gene match: 4. The CDR3 is made up of 16 amino acids. In DNA, the CDR3 is TGTGCCAGCAGCCAACGACTAGCGGGAGGGCCGTACGAGCAGTACTTC. Protein product: CASSQRLAGGPYEQYF.

Concerning this clonotype: A much more abundant neighbour one base away suggests this may be a read error. This chain joins TRBV7-2 and TRBJ2-7, with 9 bases aligning to TRBD1. The germline V gene has CDR1 SGHTA and CDR2 FQGNSA. This CDR3 region has 16 residues. V lost 4 bases, J lost 9 bases, and 16 bases stayed unmatched. The CDR3 DNA sequence: TGTGCCAGCAGCTCTGGAAGCGGGACAGGGTTCCACGCGCAGTACTTC. As protein: CASSSGSGTGFHAQYF.

This clonotype has more than one count but fewer than ten. This sequence joins TRBV12-3 or TRBV12-4 and TRBJ2-5; D is possibly TRBD2 (6 bases). The CDR3 length is 17 residues. V was cut by 6 bases and J by 2 bases, with 22 bases left in between. The CDR3 nucleotides read TGTGCCAGCAGCTTGGGCGGGCTAGCGCAAACACAAGAGACCCAGTACTTC. Translated: CASSLGGLAQTQETQYF.

The V call is TRBV6-2 or TRBV6-3, the J call TRBJ1-1, with 9 bases that match TRBD1. The V gene's germline CDR1 is MNHEY and CDR2 SVGEGT. The CDR3 has 14 residues. J lost 4 bases, V lost 5 bases, and 5 bases had no gene match. The CDR3 region is CASSLRDRATEAFF. The CDR3, as DNA: TGTGCCAGCAGTCTCCGGGACAGGGCCACTGAAGCTTTCTTT.

This clonotype was seen more than once but under ten times. V and J are TRBV5-6 and TRBJ1-1; no definite D call. The CDR3 runs to 12 residues. The germline gives CDR1 SGHDT, CDR2 YYEEEE. V lost 4 bases and J lost 6, with 10 bases in between. The CDR3 nucleotides read TGTGCCAGCAGCATGTTAGGCTCTGAAGCTTTCTTT. Translation gives CASSMLGSEAFF.

This clonotype was recorded at least ten times. The chain combines TRBV6-5 with TRBJ2-5, with a weak D call TRBD2 (6 bases). The CDR3 has 15 amino acids. Germline assignment: CDR1 MNHEY and CDR2 SVGAGI. Between the trimmed V and J ends, which lost 6 bases and 2 bases, there was a span of 16 bases. The CDR3 region has the DNA TGTGCCAGCAGCCTGGCCTTTGGGGGGCAAGAGACCCAGTACTTC. Its protein product is CASSLAFGGQETQYF.

A note on this clonotype: At one of its ends the junction is not consistent with the germline gene, which may arise from a read error. This CDR3 reads CASSLEWGNTAELFF. In DNA form, the CDR3 reads TGTGCCAGCAGCTTAGAGTGGGGGAACACCGCGGAGCTGTTTTTT. This rearrangement joins TRBV7-2 to TRBJ2-2; D could derive from TRBD1 or TRBD2 (5 bases each). The CDR3 is 15 residues long. Germline CDR1 and CDR2: SGHTA and FQGNSA.

This clonotype was observed many times. This chain links TRBV7-6 with TRBJ1-3; D ambiguous. Per germline, CDR1 SGHVS and CDR2 FNYEAQ. Deletions cut 1 base from V and 0 bases from J, with 1 base between. The CDR3 runs to 13 residues. DNA of the CDR3: TGTGCCAGCAGCTTAGACTCTGGAAACACCATATATTTT. This sequence encodes CASSLDSGNTIYF.

This clonotype was seen at least ten times. The gene calls are TRBV20-1 and TRBJ1-3, with D possibly matching TRBD1 (6 bases). In germline, CDR1 is DFQATT, CDR2 SNEGSKA (reference sequence). This CDR3 has 15 amino acids. V gave up 3 bases and J gave up 6 bases, with 18 bases separating them. Written as DNA, the CDR3 is TGCAGTGCTAGGAAGAGCAGGGGAGTATCAAACACCATATATTTT. This translates into CSARKSRGVSNTIYF.

In its sample, this clonotype was seen a few times. V and J are TRBV6-2 or TRBV6-3 and TRBJ1-5, with D tentatively TRBD1 (5 bases). The CDR3 runs 13 residues. Germline CDR1 is MNHEY and CDR2 is SVGEGT. V shed 5 bases and J shed 7 bases, with 12 bases lying between them. CDR3 region: CASSRRVDQPQHF. The CDR3 nucleotides read TGTGCCAGCAGTCGCAGGGTGGACCAGCCCCAGCATTTT.

In the case of this clonotype: A much larger clone is a single base away; this may be a read error. The chain joins TRBV12-3 or TRBV12-4 to TRBJ2-5; D is uncertain. The CDR3 is 14 amino acids. V dropped 5 bases and J dropped 0 bases, with 10 bases sitting between them. The CDR3 loop is CASSDDGYQETQYF. The CDR3 nucleotides are TGTGCCAGCAGTGACGACGGATACCAAGAGACCCAGTACTTC.

As to this clonotype: One end of the junction varies from germline; a read error may be responsible. The chain uses TRBV5-3 and TRBJ2-7, with D perhaps TRBD2 (5 bases). TRBV5-3 is placed among ORFs of uncertain function. This CDR3 contains 15 residues. The DNA for the CDR3 is TGTGCCAGCAGCTATGGCGGAGGAGCTACCTACGTGCAGTACTTC. This gives the protein CASSYGGGATYVQYF.

This clonotype is a singleton in its sample. A much bigger clone sits one base away, suggesting this may be a read error. Since the CDR3 does not end with the conserved phenylalanine or tryptophan, this likely comes from a read error. The chain employs TRBV28 and TRBJ2-4; possible D gene TRBD1, 5 bases. The germline V gene encodes CDR1 MDHEN and CDR2 SYDVKM. With 3 bases removed from V and 6 bases from J, the gap between germline ends came to 9 bases. There are 13 residues in the CDR3. For the CDR3, the DNA is TGTGCCAGCAGTTTTGACAGCAGAAACATTCAGTACGTC. As protein: CASSFDSRNIQYV.

This clonotype was observed a few times. The V gene is TRBV11-2, the J gene TRBJ2-1, with 7 bases aligning to TRBD1. This CDR3 spans 15 amino acids. Germline V gene data show CDR1 as SGHAT and CDR2 as FQNNGV. The J segment lost 5 bases and the V segment lost 7 bases, leaving 11 bases of the junction unmatched. CDR3 in DNA: TGTGCCAGCAACCCGAGGACAGGCTCAAACAATGAGCAGTTCTTC. Amino acid sequence: CASNPRTGSNNEQFF.

In this sample, this clonotype turned up many times. The rearrangement uses TRBV5-6 and TRBJ2-5; possibly TRBD1 for D (5 bases). The CDR3 runs 13 residues. The V end was cut by 9 bases, the J end by 1 base, with 13 bases between. From germline, CDR1 is SGHDT and CDR2 YYEEEE. CDR3 sequence reads: CATSGNSQETQYF. CDR3 bases: TGTGCCACCTCAGGGAACTCCCAAGAGACCCAGTACTTC. Supplemented by reference TRBV5-6 and TRBJ2-5, the full variable domain reads DAGVTQSPTHLIKTRGQQVTLRCSPKSGHDTVSWYQQALGQGPQFIFQYYEEEERQRGNFPDRFSGHQFPNYSSELNVNALLLGDSALYLCATSGNSQETQYFGPGTRLLVL.

This clonotype was seen ten or more times. The chain employs TRBV4-3 and TRBJ1-4, with a possible D match to TRBD1 (5 bases). The ends were cut back, 0 bases at V and 6 bases at J, with 11 bases in the middle. Germline loops: CDR1 LGHNA, CDR2 YSLEER. The CDR3 spans 15 residues. The CDR3: CASSQDLAGHEKLFF. Here the CDR3 DNA reads TGCGCCAGCAGCCAAGATTTGGCAGGGCATGAAAAACTGTTTTTT.

The rearrangement uses TRBV6-5 and TRBJ1-1, with D unresolved. The CDR3 extends over 16 amino acids. The germline V gene encodes CDR1 MNHEY and CDR2 SVGAGI. V was pared by 0 bases and J by 0 bases, with 11 bases between. This CDR3 is CASSYSSYSLNTEAFF. As DNA, the CDR3 is TGTGCCAGCAGTTACTCATCATACAGCCTGAACACTGAAGCTTTCTTT.